These 32 T cell receptor beta chains were all obtained from the same sample, sequenced in a study of cytomegalovirus exposure and HLA in healthy donors. The study ran its PCR with 60 Vbeta and 13 Jbeta primers. Assay used: immunoSEQ multiplex PCR; TCRdb lists only in-frame clones, some missing. This table holds about 140,000 clones, roughly 80% found once. The sequenced material came from PBMCs. These receptors came from a female donor in good health and CMV-seronegative.

The V gene is TRBV19, the J gene TRBJ2-7; the match to TRBD2 covers 8 bases. The CDR3 is 15 amino acids. The junction had 5 bases not matched to a gene; V was cut back by 3 bases and J by 1 base. Per germline, CDR1 LNHDA and CDR2 SQIVND (reference sequence). The CDR3, as DNA: TGTGCCAGTAGTATTTTCGGCGGGAGGTCCTACGAGCAGTACTTC. Translation: CASSIFGGRSYEQYF.

The chain combines TRBV7-2 with TRBJ2-7; 8 bases are shared with TRBD2. The length of the CDR3 is 15 residues. V was pared by 2 bases and J by 3 bases, with 6 bases of the junction left unmatched. Germline V gene data show CDR1 as SGHTA and CDR2 as FQGNSA. CDR3 loop: CASSLSAGVRYEQYF. CDR3 in DNA: TGTGCCAGCAGCTTATCAGCGGGAGTGCGCTACGAGCAGTACTTC.

The J gene is TRBJ2-3, the V gene TRBV19; 13 bases match TRBD2. There are 16 residues in the CDR3. Trimming removed 0 bases from V and 6 bases from J; junction bases left unmatched: 3. Germline-derived CDR1 and CDR2 are LNHDA and SQIVND (reference sequence). CDR3 coding DNA: TGTGCCAGTAGTATAGATGGACTAGCGGGAGTGGATACGCAGTATTTT. Its protein is CASSIDGLAGVDTQYF.

J is TRBJ2-1 and V is TRBV30; 7 bases map to TRBD2. This CDR3 is 16 amino acids long. Germline values: CDR1 GTSNPN, CDR2 SVGIG (reference sequence). Trimming cost V 4 bases and J 0 bases; bases outside gene matches: 9. The CDR3 DNA sequence: TGTGCCTGGAAACCTAGCGGCTGGAGCTCCTACAATGAGCAGTTCTTC. This translates into CAWKPSGWSSYNEQFF.

This rearrangement joins TRBV29-1 to TRBJ1-6; weak D call: TRBD1 (6 bases). Germline CDR1 and CDR2: SQVTM and ANQGSEA. The V end lost 3 bases, the J end lost 9 bases, and 12 bases lay between the germline ends. This CDR3 is 13 amino acids long. The CDR3 region is CSVDEGDGSPLHF. The CDR3 DNA reads as TGCAGCGTTGATGAGGGGGATGGTTCACCCCTCCACTTT. Full variable domain (outside the CDR3, taken from reference TRBV29-1 and TRBJ1-6): SAVISQKPSRDICQRGTSLTIQCQVDSQVTMMFWYRQQPGQSLTLIATANQGSEATYESGFVIDKFPISRPNLTFSTLTVSNMSPEDSSIYLCSVDEGDGSPLHFGNGTRLTVT.

The rearrangement uses TRBV11-3 and TRBJ2-3, with D unresolved. This CDR3 has 12 residues. Germline V CDR1 and CDR2: SGHNT, YENEEA. V lost 2 bases and J lost 5, with 5 bases in between. The CDR3 DNA reads TGTGCCAGCAGCTTAAATCAAGATACGCAGTATTTT. Amino acid sequence: CASSLNQDTQYF.

The chain is built from TRBV28 and TRBJ2-7; 7 bases fit TRBD1. The CDR3 length is 14 residues. After removal of 4 bases from V and 1 base from J, the junction contained 4 bases not matched to a gene. Germline CDR1 and CDR2: MDHEN and SYDVKM. The CDR3 DNA follows: TGTGCCAGCAGTTGGACCAGGGGGTCCTACGAGCAGTACTTC. This gives the protein CASSWTRGSYEQYF.

V is TRBV6-6 and J is TRBJ1-1; the D is unclear. CDR1 MNHNY and CDR2 SVGAGI come from the germline V gene (reference sequence). Trimming pared 2 bases from V and 0 bases from J, leaving 10 bases between. CDR3 size: 15 residues. The CDR3 DNA sequence: TGTGCCAGCAGTTACGGAGACCTCTTGAACACTGAAGCTTTCTTT. Protein sequence: CASSYGDLLNTEAFF.

The chain couples TRBV7-9 to TRBJ2-7; weak D call: TRBD2 (7 bases). Per germline, CDR1 SEHNR and CDR2 FQNEAQ (reference sequence). V lost 5 bases and J lost 2, with 16 bases in between. This CDR3 has 15 residues. CDR3 sequence (DNA): TGTGCCAGCAGCCGAGGGGGGGAAGGCGCCTACGAGCAGTACTTC. Translation: CASSRGGEGAYEQYF.

This chain connects TRBV5-1 to TRBJ2-1; D possibly corresponds to TRBD2 (7 bases). Per germline, CDR1 SGHRS and CDR2 YFSETQ. This CDR3 contains 16 residues. V was trimmed by 10 bases and J by 1 base, leaving 21 bases between them. In DNA form, the CDR3 reads TGCGCCTGCTCCGGGGGCGGGAGTGGATCCTACAATGAGCAGTTCTTC. Translated: CACSGGGSGSYNEQFF.

The chain employs TRBV5-1 and TRBJ2-5; 8 nucleotides line up with TRBD2. Germline CDR1 SGHRS, CDR2 YFSETQ. This CDR3 spans 18 amino acids. The trim removed 0 bases at V and 1 base at J, leaving 11 bases unmatched. The CDR3 protein is CASSLVSLAGSPQETQYF. The CDR3 DNA follows: TGCGCCAGCAGCTTGGTCTCTCTAGCGGGCTCCCCCCAAGAGACCCAGTACTTC.

The rearrangement joins TRBV10-3 to TRBJ1-5; 9 bases map to TRBD1. CDR1 and CDR2 from the germline V gene are ENHRY and SYGVKD. Trimming cost V 5 bases and J 8 bases; bases outside gene matches: 10. The CDR3 runs to 15 residues. CDR3 in DNA: TGTGCCATCAGTCCTACGGGACAGGGTGTTGAGCCCCAGCATTTT. Translated: CAISPTGQGVEPQHF.

This rearrangement joins TRBV6-1 to TRBJ2-3, with a possible D match to TRBD1 (5 bases). There are 16 residues in the CDR3. V was trimmed by 4 bases and J by 1 base, leaving 15 bases between them. CDR1 MNHNS and CDR2 SASEGT come from the germline V gene. Here the CDR3 reads CASSAVEGRGTDTQYF. The CDR3 DNA is TGTGCCAGCAGTGCCGTGGAAGGCAGGGGCACAGATACGCAGTATTTT.

The chain employs TRBV6-5 and TRBJ2-4; the D is unclear. V was trimmed by 0 bases and J by 0 bases, leaving 9 bases between them. From germline, CDR1 is MNHEY and CDR2 SVGAGI. The CDR3 covers 16 residues. CDR3 sequence (DNA): TGTGCCAGCAGTTACTCAAGAGACATAGCCAAAAACATTCAGTACTTC. Protein sequence: CASSYSRDIAKNIQYF.

This clone was detected only a few times. CDR3 in amino acids: CASTESGKLFF. The CDR3 region has the DNA TGTGCCAGTACAGAGAGCGGAAAACTGTTTTTT. The rearrangement links TRBV19 to TRBJ1-4; D is unresolved. The CDR3 is made up of 11 amino acids. The germline V gene encodes CDR1 LNHDA and CDR2 SQIVND (reference sequence). Trimming left V 7 bases short and J 10 bases short, with 10 bases between.

V gene TRBV6-5 combines with J gene TRBJ1-5; no clear D gene. V lost 6 bases, J lost 3 bases, and 12 bases lay in between. Germline V CDR1 and CDR2: MNHEY, SVGAGI. The CDR3 contains 14 residues. CDR3 sequence (DNA): TGTGCCAGCAGATCCCCCGGTGCCAATCAGCCCCAGCATTTT. Residues: CASRSPGANQPQHF.

The rearrangement joins TRBV10-3 to TRBJ1-5; D remains ambiguous. The V and J ends lost 3 bases and 5 bases respectively, with 17 bases between them. CDR1 ENHRY and CDR2 SYGVKD come from the germline V gene. This CDR3 spans 16 amino acids. The CDR3 region is CAISEGRAVGHQPQHF. Here the CDR3 DNA reads TGTGCCATCAGTGAAGGGAGAGCAGTGGGCCATCAGCCCCAGCATTTT.

The V and J genes are TRBV19 and TRBJ1-5; 10 bases map to TRBD1. Germline CDR1 LNHDA, CDR2 SQIVND (reference sequence). The trim removed 6 bases at V and 2 bases at J, leaving 10 bases unmatched. The CDR3 length is 17 residues. The DNA for the CDR3 is TGTGCCAGTAGCTATATTGGGACAGGGGCCCGCAATCAGCCCCAGCATTTT. This translates into CASSYIGTGARNQPQHF.

The chain recombines TRBV29-1 with TRBJ2-7; 10 bases fit TRBD2. CDR1 SQVTM and CDR2 ANQGSEA come from the germline V gene. The length of the CDR3 is 15 residues. The trim removed 4 bases at V and 0 bases at J, leaving 6 bases unmatched. The CDR3 loop is CSVVLAGAPSYEQYF. The CDR3 DNA sequence: TGCAGCGTTGTTCTAGCGGGAGCCCCCTCCTACGAGCAGTACTTC.

The V and J genes are TRBV6-6 and TRBJ1-4, with 9 bases fitting TRBD1. The germline V gene has CDR1 MNHNY and CDR2 SVGAGI (reference sequence). With 4 bases clipped from V and 5 bases from J, the junction kept 2 bases outside the gene matches. The CDR3 is 14 amino acids. DNA of the CDR3: TGTGCCAGCAGTTTGACAGGGGGGAATGAAAAACTGTTTTTT. It codes for CASSLTGGNEKLFF.

This rearrangement joins TRBV15 to TRBJ2-1, with 13 nucleotides matching TRBD2. CDR3 length: 13 amino acids. The ends lost 8 bases at V and 9 bases at J; junction bases unmatched: 4. Germline CDR1 is LNHNV and CDR2 is YYDKDF (reference sequence). CDR3 in DNA: TGTGCCACCGGCGGACTAGCGGGAGTTGAGCAGTTCTTC. Its translation: CATGGLAGVEQFF. The full variable domain, with the rest looked up from reference TRBV15 and TRBJ2-1, is DAMVIQNPRYQVTQFGKPVTLSCSQTLNHNVMYWYQQKSSQAPKLLFHYYDKDFNNEADTPDNFQSRRPNTSFCFLDIRSPGLGDTAMYLCATGGLAGVEQFFGPGTRLTVL.

The chain carries TRBV5-8 and TRBJ2-5, with D perhaps matching TRBD1 (7 bases). This CDR3 has 14 amino acids. Trimming took 4 bases from V and 2 from J, leaving 12 bases between them. Germline V lookup: CDR1 SGHTS, CDR2 YDEGEE. In DNA, the CDR3 is TGTGCCAGCAGCGGGGGGACAGCTCAAGAGACCCAGTACTTC. Residues: CASSGGTAQETQYF.

The chain is built from TRBV6-1 and TRBJ1-1; the D gene is possibly TRBD1 (6 bases). Germline lookup yields CDR1 MNHNS and CDR2 SASEGT. This CDR3 has 13 residues. Trimming removed 11 bases at V and 0 bases at J, with 13 bases between. The CDR3 DNA is TGTGCCGCCCGCCAGGGGTTGAACACTGAAGCTTTCTTT. Amino acid sequence: CAARQGLNTEAFF.

This chain joins TRBV5-1 and TRBJ2-4; TRBD2 aligns across 16 bases. Trimming took 0 bases from V and 8 from J; bases not matched to a gene: 8. Germline assignment: CDR1 SGHRS and CDR2 YFSETQ. This CDR3 is built from 18 residues. The CDR3 DNA reads TGCGCCAGCAGCTTGGACCCCCCGGGACTAGCGGGAGGGGACATTCAGTACTTC. Its translation is CASSLDPPGLAGGDIQYF.

V is TRBV21-1 and J is TRBJ2-7; the D call TRBD2 from the table was never checked on the DNA. TRBV21-1 is a known pseudogene. CDR3 length equals 16 residues. CDR3 sequence reads: CASSRLAGESSYEQYF. As DNA, the CDR3 is TGTGCCAGCAGCAGACTAGCGGGAGAGAGCTCCTACGAGCAGTACTTC.

This clone was recorded once. The chain joins TRBV5-4 to TRBJ2-1, with 7 positions matching TRBD2. Germline trimming cut 0 bases from V and 0 bases from J; bases unmatched to any gene: 0. Germline V gene lookup returns CDR1 SGHNT and CDR2 YYREEE (reference sequence). This CDR3 has 15 amino acids. DNA for the CDR3: TGTGCCAGCAGCTTGGGGGGGGGCTCCTACAATGAGCAGTTCTTC. This encodes CASSLGGGSYNEQFF.

This clone showed up just once. The chain joins TRBV28 to TRBJ1-3, with D possibly TRBD1 on 6 matching bases. The V gene lost 5 bases and the J gene lost 2 bases, with 13 bases spanning the gap. This CDR3 contains 15 residues. The germline CDR1 and CDR2 sequences are MDHEN and SYDVKM. The chain's CDR3 is CASSPRTATGNTIYF. The CDR3 region has the DNA TGTGCCAGCAGTCCAAGGACAGCCACTGGAAACACCATATATTTT.

This sequence joins TRBV19 and TRBJ1-5, with D maybe TRBD1 (6 bases). The CDR3 has 13 residues. The germline CDR1 and CDR2 sequences are LNHDA and SQIVND (reference sequence). The V and J ends lost 4 bases and 4 bases respectively, with 8 bases between them. The CDR3 here is CASSTDRNQPQHF. The CDR3 region has the DNA TGTGCCAGTAGTACCGACAGGAATCAGCCCCAGCATTTT.

A single count supports this clone. This chain joins TRBV5-4 and TRBJ2-7, with TRBD1 matching 8 bases. With V trimmed by 2 bases and J by 5 bases, 9 bases remained unmatched. The CDR3 is 15 amino acids. Per the germline V gene, CDR1 is SGHNT and CDR2 is YYREEE (reference sequence). The CDR3 nucleotides read TGTGCCAGCAGCTTCCGGACAGGGTTCGGGAACGAGCAGTACTTC. This sequence encodes CASSFRTGFGNEQYF.

V is TRBV10-2 and J is TRBJ1-1; the match to TRBD1 covers 7 bases. CDR1 WSHSY and CDR2 SAAADI come from the germline V gene. This CDR3 contains 14 residues. J was trimmed by 4 bases and V by 5 bases; bases with no gene match: 7. Here the CDR3 DNA reads TGCGCCAGCAGTAACAGGGGCATGGGCACTGAAGCTTTCTTT. Its translation is CASSNRGMGTEAFF.

The chain links TRBV5-1 to TRBJ1-3, with D possibly TRBD1 on 6 matching bases. The CDR3 is 15 residues long. V dropped 4 bases and J dropped 1 base, with 12 bases sitting between them. CDR1 and CDR2 (germline): SGHRS, YFSETQ. CDR3 sequence reads: CASSELGGSGNTIYF. CDR3 coding DNA: TGCGCCAGCAGCGAATTAGGGGGTTCTGGAAACACCATATATTTT.

This chain connects TRBV2 to TRBJ1-3; 8 positions agree with TRBD1. The ends lost 7 bases at V and 4 bases at J; junction bases unmatched: 9. The CDR3 has 15 amino acids. Germline loops: CDR1 SNHLY, CDR2 FYNNEI. The CDR3 DNA sequence: TGTGCCAGCAATCCTACAGGGGGAGCAGGAAACACCATATATTTT. It encodes CASNPTGGAGNTIYF.